Included here is one T cell receptor beta chain sequence, with context. No antigen is known for it. These data are taken from a study of Tregs in tolerant kidney transplant recipients. Study outcomes and limitations: Few patients were studied, so findings need validation in larger groups. This study did not directly address biological reproducibility.

The nonmyeloablative bone marrow transplants came from related graft donors, with transient mixed chimerism. Thawed PBMCs were FACS-sorted into unstimulated CD4+CD25+CD127- regulatory T cells, CD4+CD25- non-regulatory cells, CD4 and CD8 cells. Using immunoSEQ multiplex PCR, the repertoire was profiled, and TCRdb retains in-frame clones only, with some absent. Among approximately 82,000 clones, over 85% were seen once, and the ten largest hold 1.5% to 2%. This CDR3 has 15 residues. Trimming cost V 9 bases and J 10 bases; bases outside gene matches: 13. The germline CDR1 and CDR2 sequences are LGHNA and YNFKEQ.

The gene calls are TRBV4-2 and TRBJ2-1, with 12 bases fitting TRBD1. Sequenced material: CD4+ T cells from blood (PBMCs), taken 12 months after the transplant. The origin of this receptor is a human patient who received a combined kidney and bone marrow transplant. Some T cells may possibly be graft donor cells. The CDR3 loop is CASPALGQGAWEQFF. CDR3 in DNA: TGTGCCAGTCCAGCACTGGGACAGGGGGCTTGGGAGCAGTTCTTC.